This TCR beta chain was obtained from a study of blood T cell repertoires in COVID-19. Overall study context: Collection of acute and convalescent COVID-19 samples took place in the United States, Italy and Spain. Sources were T cells, B-cell-depleted T cells, or PBMCs; the material itself was cDNA or gDNA.

Seattle enrolled patients during active infection and tracked them longitudinally. The germline V gene has CDR1 MNHEY and CDR2 SVGEGT. V dropped 1 base and J dropped 1; count of bases not matched to a gene: 4. The CDR3 totals 17 residues. Per the authors' pipeline: Reference gene primers were amplified, and this amplification served to estimate nucleated cell counts. Clones were sequenced by immunoSEQ multiplex PCR, and TCRdb holds only the in-frame ones, with some missing. The V and J calls and clone size are taken from that table; D and trimming were inferred from the DNA. The data hold over 50,000 clones, with about two thirds observed a single time.

Source material: peripheral blood. This receptor was taken from a woman in her 70s with COVID-19, enrolled during active disease. This chain connects TRBV6-2 or TRBV6-3 to TRBJ1-1, with 12 nucleotides matching TRBD1. Here the CDR3 DNA reads TGTGCCAGCAGTTACTACCGGGACAGGGGGCAGAACACTGAAGCTTTCTTT. Translated: CASSYYRDRGQNTEAFF.